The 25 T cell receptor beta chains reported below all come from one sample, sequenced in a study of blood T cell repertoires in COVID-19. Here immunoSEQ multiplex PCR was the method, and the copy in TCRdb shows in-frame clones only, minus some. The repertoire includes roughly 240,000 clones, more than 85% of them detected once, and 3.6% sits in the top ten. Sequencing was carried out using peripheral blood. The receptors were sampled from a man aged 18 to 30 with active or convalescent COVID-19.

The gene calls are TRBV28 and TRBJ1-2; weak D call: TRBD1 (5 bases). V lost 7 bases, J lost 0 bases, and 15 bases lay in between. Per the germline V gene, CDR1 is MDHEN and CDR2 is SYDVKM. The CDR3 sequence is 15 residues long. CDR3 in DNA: TGTGCCAGCACTACCGGGGGGGGTACTAACTATGGCTACACCTTC. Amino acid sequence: CASTTGGGTNYGYTF.

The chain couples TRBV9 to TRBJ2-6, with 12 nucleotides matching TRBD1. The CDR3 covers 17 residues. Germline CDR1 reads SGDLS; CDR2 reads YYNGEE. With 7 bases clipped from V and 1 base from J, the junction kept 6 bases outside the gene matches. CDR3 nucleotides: TGTGCCAGCGGCTGGGGACAGGGGGCTTCTGGGGCCAACGTCCTGACTTTC. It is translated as CASGWGQGASGANVLTF.

CDR3 DNA: TGTGCCACCCGCCGGGTTGGAGGGGGCGAAGAGACCCAGTACTTC. This sequence encodes CATRRVGGGEETQYF. The V call is TRBV15, the J call TRBJ2-5; D is perhaps TRBD1 (7 bases). Trimming pared 8 bases from V and 3 bases from J, leaving 19 bases between. Germline V CDR1 and CDR2: LNHNV, YYDKDF (reference sequence). CDR3 length: 15 residues.

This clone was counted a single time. This CDR3 reads CATSDMTNTEAFF. CDR3 in DNA: TGTGCCACCAGTGATATGACTAACACTGAAGCTTTCTTT. The J gene is TRBJ1-1, the V gene TRBV24-1; D uncertain. The ends were cut back, 3 bases at V and 2 bases at J, with 6 bases in the middle. This CDR3 is 13 amino acids long. Germline V gene sequence: CDR1 KGHDR, CDR2 SFDVKD.

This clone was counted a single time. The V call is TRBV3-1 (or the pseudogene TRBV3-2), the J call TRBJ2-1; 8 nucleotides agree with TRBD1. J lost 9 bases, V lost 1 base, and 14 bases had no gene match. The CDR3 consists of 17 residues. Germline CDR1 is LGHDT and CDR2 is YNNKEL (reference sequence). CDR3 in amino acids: CASSQGTRDRQVVEQFF. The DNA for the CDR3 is TGTGCCAGCAGCCAAGGGACCCGGGACAGGCAGGTTGTTGAGCAGTTCTTC.

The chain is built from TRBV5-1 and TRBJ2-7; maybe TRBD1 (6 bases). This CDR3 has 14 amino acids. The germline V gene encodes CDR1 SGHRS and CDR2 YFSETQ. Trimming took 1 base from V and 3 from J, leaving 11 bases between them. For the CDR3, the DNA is TGCGCCAGCAGCTTGACAGGGAGAAGCTACGAGCAGTACTTC. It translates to CASSLTGRSYEQYF.

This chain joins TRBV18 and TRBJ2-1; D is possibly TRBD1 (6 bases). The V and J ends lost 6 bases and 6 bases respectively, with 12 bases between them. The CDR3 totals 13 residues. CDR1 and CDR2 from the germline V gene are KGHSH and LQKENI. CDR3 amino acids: CASSLTGSNEQFF. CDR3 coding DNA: TGTGCCAGCTCCCTAACAGGGAGCAATGAGCAGTTCTTC.

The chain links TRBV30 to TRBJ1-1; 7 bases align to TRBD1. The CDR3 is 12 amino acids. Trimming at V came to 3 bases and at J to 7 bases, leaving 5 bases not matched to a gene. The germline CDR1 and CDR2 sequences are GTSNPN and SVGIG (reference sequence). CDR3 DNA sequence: TGTGCCTGGAGGACAGGGAGGTTTGAAGCTTTCTTT. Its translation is CAWRTGRFEAFF. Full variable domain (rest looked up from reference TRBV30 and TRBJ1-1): SQTIHQWPATLVQPVGSPLSLECTVEGTSNPNLYWYRQAAGRGLQLLFYSVGIGQISSEVPQNLSASRPQDRQFILSSKKLLLSDSGFYLCAWRTGRFEAFFGQGTRLTVV.

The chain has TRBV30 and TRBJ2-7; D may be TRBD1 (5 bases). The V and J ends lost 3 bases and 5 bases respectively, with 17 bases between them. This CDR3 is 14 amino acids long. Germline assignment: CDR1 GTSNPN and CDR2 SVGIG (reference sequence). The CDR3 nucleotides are TGTGCCTGGAGGAGGCAGGGATTTTTCCACGAGCAGTACTTC. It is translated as CAWRRQGFFHEQYF.

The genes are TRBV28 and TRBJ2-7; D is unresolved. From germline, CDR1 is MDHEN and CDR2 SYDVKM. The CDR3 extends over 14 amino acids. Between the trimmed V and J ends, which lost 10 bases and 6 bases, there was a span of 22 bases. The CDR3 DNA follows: TGTGCCACCTACTCCAGCGAAGGTTTTTCCGAGCAGTACTTC. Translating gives CATYSSEGFSEQYF.

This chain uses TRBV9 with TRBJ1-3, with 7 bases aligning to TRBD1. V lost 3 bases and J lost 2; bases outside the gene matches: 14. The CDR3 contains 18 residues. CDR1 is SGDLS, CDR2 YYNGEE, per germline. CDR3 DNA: TGTGCCAGCAGCGCCTTGGTGCAGGGGGTTTCGGCTGGAAACACCATATATTTT. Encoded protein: CASSALVQGVSAGNTIYF.

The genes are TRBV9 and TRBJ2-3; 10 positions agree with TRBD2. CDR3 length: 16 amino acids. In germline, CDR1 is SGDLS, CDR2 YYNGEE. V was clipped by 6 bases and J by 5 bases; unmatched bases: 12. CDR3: CASTRGLADYGDTQYF. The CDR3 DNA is TGTGCCAGCACCCGCGGACTAGCGGATTACGGAGATACGCAGTATTTT.

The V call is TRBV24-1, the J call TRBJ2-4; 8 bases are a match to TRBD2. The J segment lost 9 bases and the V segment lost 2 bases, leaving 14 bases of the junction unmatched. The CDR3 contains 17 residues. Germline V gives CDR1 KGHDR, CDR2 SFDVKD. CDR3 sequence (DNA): TGTGCCACCAGTGATTCGCCTCCGGGACTAGGATCTGGCATTCAGTACTTC. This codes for CATSDSPPGLGSGIQYF.

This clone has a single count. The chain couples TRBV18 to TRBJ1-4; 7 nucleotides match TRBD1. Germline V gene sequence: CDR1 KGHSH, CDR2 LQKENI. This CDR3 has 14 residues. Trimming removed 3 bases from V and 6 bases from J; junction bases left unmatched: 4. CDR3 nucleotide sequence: TGTGCCAGCTCACCGAAGGGGGCTGATGAAAAACTGTTTTTT. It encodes CASSPKGADEKLFF. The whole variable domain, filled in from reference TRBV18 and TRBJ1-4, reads NAGVMQNPRHLVRRRGQEARLRCSPMKGHSHVYWYRQLPEEGLKFMVYLQKENIIDESGMPKERFSAEFPKEGPSILRIQQVVRGDSAAYFCASSPKGADEKLFFGSGTQLSVL.

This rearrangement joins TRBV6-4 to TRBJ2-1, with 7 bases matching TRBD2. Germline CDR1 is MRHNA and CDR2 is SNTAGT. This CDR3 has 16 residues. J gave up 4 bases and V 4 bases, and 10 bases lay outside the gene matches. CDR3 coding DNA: TGTGCCAGCAGTGCCGGGAGCGGGAATTGGTACAATGAGCAGTTCTTC. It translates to CASSAGSGNWYNEQFF.

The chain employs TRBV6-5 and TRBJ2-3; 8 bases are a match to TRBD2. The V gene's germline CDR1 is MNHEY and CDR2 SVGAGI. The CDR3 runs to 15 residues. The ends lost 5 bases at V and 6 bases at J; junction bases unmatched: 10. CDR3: CASSPRGALIDTQYF. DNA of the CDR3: TGTGCCAGCAGTCCGCGGGGGGCCCTCATCGATACGCAGTATTTT.

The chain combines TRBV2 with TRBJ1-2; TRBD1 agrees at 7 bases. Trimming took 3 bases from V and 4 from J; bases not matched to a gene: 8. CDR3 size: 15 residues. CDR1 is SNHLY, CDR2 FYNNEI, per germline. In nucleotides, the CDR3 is TGTGCCAGCAGTGAGGAGTCCGGGACAGTCTATGGCTACACCTTC. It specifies CASSEESGTVYGYTF.

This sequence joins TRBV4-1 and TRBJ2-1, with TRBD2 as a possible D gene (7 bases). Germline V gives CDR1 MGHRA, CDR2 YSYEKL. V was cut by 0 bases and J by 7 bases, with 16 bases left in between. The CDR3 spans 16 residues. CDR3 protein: CASSQEGRGGENEQFF. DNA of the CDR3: TGCGCCAGCAGCCAAGAGGGCAGGGGAGGGGAGAATGAGCAGTTCTTC.

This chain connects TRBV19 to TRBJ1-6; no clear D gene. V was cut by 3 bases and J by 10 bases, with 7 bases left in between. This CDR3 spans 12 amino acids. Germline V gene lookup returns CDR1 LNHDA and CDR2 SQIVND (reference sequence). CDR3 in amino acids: CASSIGLSPLHF. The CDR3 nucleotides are TGTGCCAGTAGTATCGGTCTGTCACCCCTCCACTTT.

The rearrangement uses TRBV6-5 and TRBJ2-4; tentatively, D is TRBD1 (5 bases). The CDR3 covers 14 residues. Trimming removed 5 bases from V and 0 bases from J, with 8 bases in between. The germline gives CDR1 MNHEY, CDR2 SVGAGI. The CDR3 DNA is TGTGCCAGCAGTCAGGGAATAGCCAAAAACATTCAGTACTTC. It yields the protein CASSQGIAKNIQYF.

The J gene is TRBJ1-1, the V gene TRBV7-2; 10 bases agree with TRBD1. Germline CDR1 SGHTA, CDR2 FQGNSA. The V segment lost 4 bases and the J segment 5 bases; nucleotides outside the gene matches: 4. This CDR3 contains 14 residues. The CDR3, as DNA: TGTGCCAGCAGCTGGGGACAGGGGAGGACTGAAGCTTTCTTT. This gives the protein CASSWGQGRTEAFF.

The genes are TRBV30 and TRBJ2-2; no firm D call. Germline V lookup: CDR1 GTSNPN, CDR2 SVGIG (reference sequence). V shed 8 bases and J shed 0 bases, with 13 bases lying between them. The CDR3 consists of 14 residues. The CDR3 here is CAAFRPANTGELFF. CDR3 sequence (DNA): TGTGCCGCGTTCAGGCCTGCGAACACCGGGGAGCTGTTTTTT.

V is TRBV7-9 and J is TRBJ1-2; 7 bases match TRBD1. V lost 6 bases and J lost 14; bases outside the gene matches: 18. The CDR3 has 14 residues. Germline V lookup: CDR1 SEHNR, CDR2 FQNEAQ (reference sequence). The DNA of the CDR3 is TGTGCCAGCAGTTTTATATCAGACAGGGCCAGGTATACCTTC. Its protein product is CASSFISDRARYTF. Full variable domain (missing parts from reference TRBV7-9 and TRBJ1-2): DTGVSQNPRHKITKRGQNVTFRCDPISEHNRLYWYRQTLGQGPEFLTYFQNEAQLEKSRLLSDRFSAERPKGSFSTLEIQRTEQGDSAMYLCASSFISDRARYTFGSGTRLTVV.

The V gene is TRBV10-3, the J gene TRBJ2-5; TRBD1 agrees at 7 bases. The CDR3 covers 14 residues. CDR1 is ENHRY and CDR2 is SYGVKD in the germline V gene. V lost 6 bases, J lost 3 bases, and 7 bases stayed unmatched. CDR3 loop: CAIRPGTEKETQYF. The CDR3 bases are TGTGCCATCAGACCCGGGACAGAAAAAGAGACCCAGTACTTC.

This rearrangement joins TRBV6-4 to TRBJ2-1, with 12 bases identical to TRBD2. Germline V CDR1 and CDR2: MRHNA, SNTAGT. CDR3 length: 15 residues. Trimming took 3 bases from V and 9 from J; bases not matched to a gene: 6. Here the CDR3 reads CASSEVLAGGSEQFF. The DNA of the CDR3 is TGTGCCAGCAGTGAAGTACTAGCGGGAGGCTCTGAGCAGTTCTTC.